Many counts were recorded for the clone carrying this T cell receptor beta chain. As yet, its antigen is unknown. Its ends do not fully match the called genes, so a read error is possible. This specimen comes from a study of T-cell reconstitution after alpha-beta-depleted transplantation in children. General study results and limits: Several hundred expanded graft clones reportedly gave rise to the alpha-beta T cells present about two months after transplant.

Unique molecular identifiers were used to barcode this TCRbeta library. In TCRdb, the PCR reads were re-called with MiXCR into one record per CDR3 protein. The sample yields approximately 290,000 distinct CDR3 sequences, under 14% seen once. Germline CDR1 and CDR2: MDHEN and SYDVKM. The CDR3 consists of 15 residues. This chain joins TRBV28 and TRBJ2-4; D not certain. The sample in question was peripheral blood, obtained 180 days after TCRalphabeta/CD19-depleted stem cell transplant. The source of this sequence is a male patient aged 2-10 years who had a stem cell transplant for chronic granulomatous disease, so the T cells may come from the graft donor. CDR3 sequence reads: CASSLENLARNIQYF. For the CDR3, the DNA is TGTGCCAGCAGCCTCGAAAATTTAGCCAGAAACATTCAGTACTTC.